The table lists the clone carrying this T cell receptor beta chain with a few counts. Its antigen is currently unknown. The donors, healthy Caucasians from Russia, were aged about 6 to 95. RNA extraction gave at least 5.5 micrograms of total RNA per sample. The data derive from a study of blood T cells in healthy people across ages. Study-wide results and caveats: CMV status of donors was unknown, possibly confounding expanded clonotype changes.

V lost 5 bases, J lost 5 bases, and 9 bases stayed unmatched. This CDR3 spans 15 amino acids. Per the germline V gene, CDR1 is SGHTA and CDR2 is FQGNSA. A sample-barcoded 5' primer and a J-beta primer mix were used in a second PCR of about 7 to 12 cycles. MiXCR, run by TCRdb on the 5' RACE reads, gives a single entry per CDR3 protein. The top ten clones hold 7.9% of a sample with fewer than 1.5 million distinct CDR3 sequences, roughly 45% of them seen once. The receptor comes from a woman under 30 in good health. Sample: blood. V is TRBV7-2 and J is TRBJ2-5; 9 bases agree with TRBD1. CDR3 sequence (DNA): TGTGCCAGCAGCAAAGTACAGGGGGCGGAGGAGACCCAGTACTTC. It translates to CASSKVQGAEETQYF. The full variable domain, its missing parts supplied by reference TRBV7-2 and TRBJ2-5, is GAGVSQSPSNKVTEKGKDVELRCDPISGHTALYWYRQSLGQGLEFLIYFQGNSAPDKSGLPSDRFSAERTGGSVSTLTIQRTQQEDSAVYLCASSKVQGAEETQYFGPGTRLLVL.